A selection of T cell receptor beta chains follows, all from one sample in a study of blood T cell repertoires in COVID-19. TCRdb keeps only in-frame clones here, not all; method: immunoSEQ multiplex PCR. The sample yields 200,000 to 300,000 clones, approximately 88% seen once. Specimen: PBMCs or T cells enriched from blood (not recorded which). All receptors derive from a woman aged 40 to 55 with acute COVID-19. Both conserved end residues are part of each CDR3. The D gene is left open where the match is weak. Where a row states a size, it is once, few, many or the class of an expanded clone; other rows omit it.

v_gene	j_gene	abundance	d_gene	CDR3aa	CDR3nt
TRBV19	TRBJ1-5	.	.	CASSILYSNQPQHF	TGTGCCAGTAGTATCTTATATAGCAATCAGCCCCAGCATTTT
TRBV7-7	TRBJ2-2	.	.	CASSSRETGELFF	TGTGCTAGCAGCTCTAGGGAGACCGGGGAGCTGTTTTTT
TRBV6-1	TRBJ1-1	few	.	CASSEPGMATEAFF	TGTGCCAGCAGTGAACCGGGGATGGCCACTGAAGCTTTCTTT
TRBV20-1	TRBJ1-2	.	.	CSADLGVGYTF	TGCAGTGCCGACCTCGGGGTTGGCTACACCTTC
TRBV5-4	TRBJ2-1	.	TRBD2	CASSLAAAGGAYNEQFF	TGTGCCAGCAGCTTGGCCGCTGCGGGAGGCGCCTACAATGAGCAGTTCTTC
TRBV5-1	TRBJ1-1	few	TRBD1	CASSLRGGAGTEAFF	TGCGCCAGCAGCTTGAGAGGGGGCGCGGGTACTGAAGCTTTCTTT
TRBV15	TRBJ2-1	.	.	CATSRGRTGASSSYNEQFF	TGTGCCACCAGCAGAGGCCGAACGGGAGCCTCAAGCTCCTACAATGAGCAGTTCTTC
TRBV9	TRBJ1-2	.	TRBD1	CASSTRDRDPGGYTF	TGTGCCAGCAGCACCAGGGACAGGGACCCCGGTGGCTACACCTTC
TRBV3-1/TRBV3-2	TRBJ2-3	.	.	CASSRAKQAQYF	TGTGCCAGCAGCCGTGCCAAGCAAGCGCAGTATTTT
TRBV5-8	TRBJ1-5	.	.	CASSPLGGYSNQPQHF	TGTGCCAGCAGCCCCCTTGGAGGGTATAGCAATCAGCCCCAGCATTTT
TRBV6-5	TRBJ1-5	.	.	CASRVGGNQPQHF	TGTGCCAGCAGGGTAGGCGGGAATCAGCCCCAGCATTTT
TRBV11-2	TRBJ2-5	.	.	CASSSGGEETQYF	TGTGCCAGCAGCTCCGGAGGGGAAGAGACCCAGTACTTC
TRBV4-2	TRBJ2-5	few	.	CASSQASGQETQYF	TGTGCCAGCAGCCAAGCATCAGGACAAGAGACCCAGTACTTC
TRBV13	TRBJ2-3	once	TRBD2	CASSLEGLREGTTDTQYF	TGTGCCAGCAGCCTTGAGGGGTTGCGGGAGGGAACCACAGATACGCAGTATTTT
TRBV2	TRBJ1-2	.	TRBD1	CASSPGQGAWGYTF	TGTGCCAGCAGCCCGGGACAGGGGGCGTGGGGCTACACCTTC
TRBV18	TRBJ1-3	few	.	CASSSNRARSGNTIYF	TGTGCCAGCTCATCAAACAGGGCCCGCTCTGGAAACACCATATATTTT
TRBV19	TRBJ1-2	.	.	CASSRDRWTYGYTF	TGTGCCAGTAGCCGAGACAGGTGGACTTATGGCTACACCTTC
TRBV6-6	TRBJ2-7	.	.	CASSRAGQALPYEQYF	TGTGCCAGCAGTCGAGCGGGACAGGCACTACCCTACGAGCAGTACTTC
TRBV27	TRBJ2-5	.	TRBD1	CASSPNPRTTGGQETQYF	TGTGCCAGCAGTCCTAATCCAAGGACGACAGGGGGCCAGGAGACCCAGTACTTC
TRBV19	TRBJ2-5	.	.	CASSITRVTQTQYF	TGTGCCAGTAGTATTACCAGGGTGACTCAGACCCAGTACTTC
TRBV5-1	TRBJ2-2	.	TRBD2	CASSSRQAGGNTGELFF	TGCGCCAGCAGCTCCCGCCAGGCGGGGGGGAACACCGGGGAGCTGTTTTTT
TRBV4-2	TRBJ1-1	.	.	CASSQERGANTEAFF	TGTGCCAGCAGCCAAGAACGCGGGGCCAACACTGAAGCTTTCTTT
TRBV19	TRBJ1-4	.	.	CASTSGEANEKLFF	TGTGCCAGTACCTCCGGGGAAGCTAATGAAAAACTGTTTTTT
TRBV15	TRBJ1-5	.	.	CATSRSAGTPNNQPQHF	TGTGCCACCAGCAGAAGCGCCGGGACACCTAACAATCAGCCCCAGCATTTT
TRBV7-6	TRBJ2-3	.	.	CASSLVITDTQYF	TGTGCCAGCAGCTTAGTTATCACAGATACGCAGTATTTT
TRBV27	TRBJ1-1	.	.	CASSSGSGPIIAFF	TGTGCCAGCAGTTCGGGGAGTGGGCCTATAATTGCTTTCTTT
TRBV27	TRBJ2-1	.	TRBD2	CASSAGTSAYNEQFF	TGTGCCAGCAGCGCCGGGACTAGCGCTTACAATGAGCAGTTCTTC
TRBV7-9	TRBJ2-7	medium-sized	TRBD2	CASSAFSSGGAGYEQYF	TGTGCCAGCAGCGCCTTCTCTAGCGGGGGGGCTGGGTACGAGCAGTACTTC
TRBV7-9	TRBJ2-1	.	TRBD2	CASSLGTSGRYNEQFF	TGTGCCAGCAGCTTGGGGACTAGCGGACGCTACAATGAGCAGTTCTTC
TRBV25-1	TRBJ2-1	.	.	CASTPSGSFSDEQFF	TGTGCCAGCACCCCATCGGGGAGTTTTTCGGATGAGCAGTTCTTC
TRBV30	TRBJ2-1	few	TRBD2	CAWSGAGGSYNEQFF	TGTGCCTGGAGTGGTGCGGGAGGGTCCTACAATGAGCAGTTCTTC
TRBV2	TRBJ1-6	.	TRBD1	CASSVQQGDNSPLHF	TGTGCCAGCAGTGTACAACAGGGGGATAATTCACCCCTCCACTTT
TRBV7-9	TRBJ1-2	.	.	CASNAQGDNYGYTF	TGTGCCAGCAACGCACAGGGCGATAACTATGGCTACACCTTC
TRBV5-6	TRBJ1-3	.	TRBD1	CASSYRPGGISGNTIYF	TGTGCCAGCAGTTATCGTCCAGGGGGTATCTCTGGAAACACCATATATTTT
TRBV21-1	TRBJ2-5	.	.	CASSKDVQGVPYQETQYF	TGTGCCAGCAGCAAAGATGTCCAAGGGGTCCCGTACCAAGAGACCCAGTACTTC
TRBV9	TRBJ2-1	once	.	CASSVVGGAGLYNEQFF	TGTGCCAGCAGCGTAGTAGGCGGGGCGGGGTTGTACAATGAGCAGTTCTTC
TRBV9	TRBJ2-2	.	TRBD2	CASSVALAGGELFF	TGTGCCAGCAGCGTAGCACTAGCGGGGGGGGAGCTGTTTTTT
TRBV7-9	TRBJ1-6	once	.	CASSLLDSGNSPLHF	TGTGCCAGCAGCTTACTTGACAGCGGGAATTCACCCCTCCACTTT
TRBV28	TRBJ1-2	.	TRBD1	CASRGGDRGGGYTF	TGTGCCAGCAGGGGCGGGGACAGGGGAGGAGGCTACACCTTC
TRBV6-1	TRBJ1-1	.	.	CASSEVQGWNTEAFF	TGTGCCAGCAGTGAAGTACAGGGCTGGAACACTGAAGCTTTCTTT
TRBV5-4	TRBJ2-5	.	.	CASSLPQVQETQYF	TGTGCCAGCAGCTTGCCACAAGTCCAAGAGACCCAGTACTTC
TRBV5-6	TRBJ2-1	.	.	CASSLGGSSYNEQFF	TGTGCCAGCAGCTTGGGCGGAAGCTCCTACAATGAGCAGTTCTTC
TRBV3-1/TRBV3-2	TRBJ2-2	once	TRBD1	CASSPGQAYYGELFF	TGTGCCAGCAGCCCCGGACAGGCGTACTACGGGGAGCTGTTTTTT
TRBV5-1	TRBJ2-5	.	.	CASSSTTGSQETQYF	TGCGCCAGCAGCTCAACAACAGGGAGTCAAGAGACCCAGTACTTC